The 21 T cell receptor beta chains in this list originate from one sample, sequenced in a study of blood T cell repertoires in COVID-19. Repertoires were generated with immunoSEQ multiplex PCR, while TCRdb's copy carries only in-frame clones and drops some. The sample carries about 14,000 clones, 73% recorded once. Sequenced input: peripheral blood. These receptors were obtained from a boy between 2 and 10 years old with active or convalescent COVID-19.

The chain links TRBV28 to TRBJ2-7, with 8 bases lining up with TRBD2. The CDR3 sequence is 13 residues long. The ends lost 7 bases at V and 3 bases at J; junction bases unmatched: 5. Germline V gene data show CDR1 as MDHEN and CDR2 as SYDVKM. In nucleotides, the CDR3 is TGTGCCAGCACCAGCGGGGGCCTCTACGAGCAGTACGTC. Translating gives CASTSGGLYEQYV.

This chain joins TRBV3-1 (or the pseudogene TRBV3-2) and TRBJ1-4; 7 bases line up with TRBD1. Germline V gene sequence: CDR1 LGHDT, CDR2 YNNKEL (reference sequence). V dropped 8 bases and J dropped 4; count of bases not matched to a gene: 4. The CDR3 runs to 13 residues. This CDR3 is CASGQVNNEKLFF. The CDR3 nucleotides read TGTGCCAGCGGACAGGTGAATAATGAAAAACTGTTTTTT.

This clone was picked up a small number of times. V and J are TRBV28 and TRBJ1-1; TRBD1 agrees at 10 bases. This CDR3 is built from 17 residues. In germline, CDR1 is MDHEN, CDR2 SYDVKM. V lost 1 base, J lost 3 bases, and 8 bases stayed unmatched. CDR3 sequence (DNA): TGTGCCAGCAGTTTATTGGGGACAGGGGCATTGGACACTGAAGCTTTCTTT. Its translation: CASSLLGTGALDTEAFF.

In DNA form, the CDR3 reads TGTGCCAGCAGCCGAAATCAGGGCACAGGGGGTGAGCAGTTCTTC. Translating it yields CASSRNQGTGGEQFF. V and J are TRBV6-5 and TRBJ2-1; 8 nucleotides agree with TRBD1. This CDR3 is built from 15 residues. V shed 6 bases, J shed 9 bases, and the junction held 13 bases outside the gene matches. Germline CDR1 reads MNHEY; CDR2 reads SVGAGI.

This clone was seen only a few times. The junction and the germline gene differ at one end; a read error may be behind it. This chain joins TRBV6-5 and TRBJ1-4; D is perhaps TRBD1 (6 bases). This CDR3 has 15 amino acids. Germline V gene sequence: CDR1 MNHEY, CDR2 SVGAGI. The CDR3: CASNTGGGGITRVIF. CDR3 bases: TGTGCCAGCAACACGGGAGGGGGGGGGATAACGCGGGTTATTTTT.

J is TRBJ1-4 and V is TRBV7-2, with D hard to call. Germline lookup yields CDR1 SGHTA and CDR2 FQGNSA. The CDR3 runs to 15 residues. V dropped 2 bases and J dropped 4 bases, with 11 bases sitting between them. The CDR3 sequence is CASSLQASHNEKLFF. CDR3 nucleotides: TGTGCCAGCAGCTTACAGGCATCTCATAATGAAAAACTGTTTTTT.

In DNA form, the CDR3 reads TGTGCCACCACAACAGGGATCGGCACTGAAGCTTTCTTT. Translating gives CATTTGIGTEAFF. This chain joins TRBV15 and TRBJ1-1, with D possibly being TRBD1 (6 bases). Germline V gene lookup returns CDR1 LNHNV and CDR2 YYDKDF (reference sequence). The length of the CDR3 is 13 residues. The V end was cut by 7 bases, the J end by 4 bases, with 13 bases between.

The chain combines TRBV4-2 with TRBJ2-5, with D possibly TRBD2 on 7 matching bases. Germline V gene data show CDR1 as LGHNA and CDR2 as YNFKEQ. Trimming removed 1 base from V and 2 bases from J, with 17 bases in between. The CDR3 has 17 amino acids. The CDR3 is CASSQAQGAGAQETQYF. CDR3 DNA sequence: TGTGCCAGCAGCCAAGCCCAGGGTGCGGGGGCACAAGAGACCCAGTACTTC.

The V gene is TRBV9, the J gene TRBJ1-3, with 7 nucleotides matching TRBD1. The J segment lost 0 bases and the V segment lost 0 bases, leaving 3 bases of the junction unmatched. CDR3 length: 16 residues. Germline V lookup: CDR1 SGDLS, CDR2 YYNGEE. The CDR3 DNA is TGTGCCAGCAGCGTAGACCAGGGGGGCTCTGGAAACACCATATATTTT. Translated, it gives CASSVDQGGSGNTIYF. The full variable domain, with the rest looked up from reference TRBV9 and TRBJ1-3, is DSGVTQTPKHLITATGQRVTLRCSPRSGDLSVYWYQQSLDQGLQFLIQYYNGEERAKGNILERFSAQQFPDLHSELNLSSLELGDSALYFCASSVDQGGSGNTIYFGEGSWLTVV.

The rearrangement uses TRBV29-1 and TRBJ1-2; 7 positions match TRBD1. This CDR3 is built from 13 residues. V was clipped by 6 bases and J by 0 bases; unmatched bases: 4. Germline assignment: CDR1 SQVTM and CDR2 ANQGSEA. CDR3 DNA sequence: TGCAGCGTAAGGGACAGTACTAACTATGGCTACACCTTC. Its translation: CSVRDSTNYGYTF.

This clone was counted between two and nine times. The rearrangement joins TRBV13 to TRBJ1-3, with TRBD1 as a possible D gene (5 bases). V shed 5 bases and J shed 8 bases, with 16 bases lying between them. Germline V lookup: CDR1 PRHDT, CDR2 FYEKMQ (reference sequence). The CDR3 spans 14 residues. CDR3 nucleotide sequence: TGTGCCAGCAGCCGGGGACTGCCGGGGGACACCATATATTTT. Translated, it gives CASSRGLPGDTIYF. Variable domain in full (rest from reference TRBV13 and TRBJ1-3): AAGVIQSPRHLIKEKRETATLKCYPIPRHDTVYWYQQGPGQDPQFLISFYEKMQSDKGSIPDRFSAQQFSDYHSELNMSSLELGDSALYFCASSRGLPGDTIYFGEGSWLTVV.

This chain joins TRBV7-8 and TRBJ2-3, with D perhaps matching TRBD2 (6 bases). The length of the CDR3 is 14 residues. Germline V gives CDR1 SGHVS, CDR2 FQNEAQ. The ends were cut back, 7 bases at V and 6 bases at J, with 17 bases in the middle. In nucleotides, the CDR3 is TGTGCCAGCACTGATAGCGGTTCTCAGGATACGCAGTATTTT. Its protein product is CASTDSGSQDTQYF.

The chain uses TRBV12-5 and TRBJ1-5, with a weak D call TRBD1 (5 bases). Per germline, CDR1 LGHNT and CDR2 FRNRAP. Deletions cut 4 bases from V and 7 bases from J, with 11 bases between. This CDR3 has 13 residues. The CDR3 loop is CASGSGGRQPQHF. Here the CDR3 DNA reads TGTGCTAGTGGTTCCGGGGGACGGCAGCCCCAGCATTTT.

The V call is TRBV28, the J call TRBJ1-5; D not certain. Germline loops: CDR1 MDHEN, CDR2 SYDVKM. The CDR3 covers 13 residues. Trimming left V 6 bases short and J 0 bases short, with 6 bases between. This chain's CDR3 is CASREYSNQPQHF. The CDR3 DNA follows: TGTGCCAGCAGAGAGTATAGCAATCAGCCCCAGCATTTT.

The sample holds a few counts of this clone. The chain joins TRBV27 to TRBJ1-1; D gene ambiguous. The CDR3 length is 16 residues. Germline-derived CDR1 and CDR2 are MNHEY and SMNVEV (reference sequence). Trimming took off 2 bases at V and 8 bases at J, with 21 bases between the two ends. In DNA, the CDR3 is TGTGCCAGCAGTTTAAAGGAAACAGCCCCTTTCTACGAAGCTTTCTTT. As protein: CASSLKETAPFYEAFF.

This clone was seen a handful of times. The CDR3 region has the DNA TGTGCCAGCACCCTGGAAGCGGGGGGCCAAACCTACGAGCAGTACGTC. Translated: CASTLEAGGQTYEQYV. This chain links TRBV2 with TRBJ2-7; the match to TRBD2 covers 9 bases. The CDR3 sequence is 16 residues long. After removal of 7 bases from V and 2 bases from J, the junction contained 12 bases not matched to a gene. Per germline, CDR1 SNHLY and CDR2 FYNNEI.

This clone has just a few counts. The J gene is TRBJ1-5, the V gene TRBV2; 9 nucleotides match TRBD1. Germline CDR1 reads SNHLY; CDR2 reads FYNNEI. This CDR3 has 14 amino acids. The junction had 10 bases not matched to a gene; V was cut back by 6 bases and J by 10 bases. CDR3 sequence: CASRADRGWGPQHF. CDR3 DNA: TGTGCCAGCAGGGCAGACAGGGGGTGGGGACCCCAGCATTTT.

This chain links TRBV7-2 with TRBJ1-2; 12 bases map to TRBD1. Germline assignment: CDR1 SGHTA and CDR2 FQGNSA. The junction had 17 bases not matched to a gene; V was cut back by 4 bases and J by 8 bases. The length of the CDR3 is 18 residues. As DNA, the CDR3 is TGTGCCAGCAGCTCCTTCTCCGGGACAGGGGGCGCTTCACAAGGCTACACCTTC. It specifies CASSSFSGTGGASQGYTF.

Only a few counts were recorded for this clone. The rearrangement links TRBV2 to TRBJ1-6; D gene unclear. The CDR3 covers 12 residues. Between the trimmed V and J ends, which lost 6 bases and 12 bases, there was a span of 12 bases. The V gene's germline CDR1 is SNHLY and CDR2 FYNNEI. CDR3 in amino acids: CASRLRLVPLHF. The CDR3 coding sequence is TGTGCCAGCAGACTTAGACTGGTACCCCTCCACTTT.

The gene calls are TRBV6-5 and TRBJ1-1; no clear D. Looked up from germline, CDR1 is MNHEY and CDR2 is SVGAGI. The CDR3 has 13 residues. V was shortened by 8 bases and J by 1 base, with 11 bases between the two germline ends. CDR3 bases: TGTGCCAGCCGACAACTGGGGAACACTGAAGCTTTCTTT. This sequence encodes CASRQLGNTEAFF.

Here the CDR3 DNA reads TGTGCCAGTTTTATGTACACTGAAGCTTTCTTT. This translates into CASFMYTEAFF. This chain links TRBV7-6 with TRBJ1-1; D remains unclear. Germline CDR1 SGHVS, CDR2 FNYEAQ. The CDR3 is made up of 11 amino acids. V lost 9 bases, J lost 3 bases, and 8 bases lay in between.